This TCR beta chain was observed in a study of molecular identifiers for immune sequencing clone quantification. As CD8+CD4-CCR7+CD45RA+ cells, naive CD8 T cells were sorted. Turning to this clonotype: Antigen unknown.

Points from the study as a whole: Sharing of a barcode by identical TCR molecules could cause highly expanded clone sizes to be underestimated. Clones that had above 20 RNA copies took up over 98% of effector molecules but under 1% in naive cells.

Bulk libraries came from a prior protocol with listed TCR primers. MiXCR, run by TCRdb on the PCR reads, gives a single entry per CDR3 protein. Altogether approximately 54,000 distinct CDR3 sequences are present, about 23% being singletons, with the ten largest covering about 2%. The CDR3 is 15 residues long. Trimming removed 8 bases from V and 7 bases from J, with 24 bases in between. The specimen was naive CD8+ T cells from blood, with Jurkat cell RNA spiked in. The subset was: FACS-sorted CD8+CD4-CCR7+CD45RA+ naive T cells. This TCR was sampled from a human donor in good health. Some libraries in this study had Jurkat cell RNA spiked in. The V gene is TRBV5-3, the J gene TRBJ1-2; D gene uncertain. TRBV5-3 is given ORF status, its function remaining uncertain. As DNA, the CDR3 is TGTGCCAGCAGCCGGGCTATTATGCAGCAGCCTGGCTACACCTTC. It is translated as CASSRAIMQQPGYTF.